This TCR beta chain was identified in a study of blood T cell repertoires in COVID-19. Study details: Researchers got acute and convalescent COVID-19 samples from the United States, Italy and Spain. T cells, B-cell-depleted T cells, or PBMCs provided the cDNA or gDNA that served as material.

Original data processing: For nucleated cells, counts were estimated from reference gene primer amplification. Libraries were prepared by immunoSEQ multiplex PCR; TCRdb keeps only in-frame clonotypes and omits some of them. V and J calls and clone size are those listed in that table; D and trimming were worked out from the DNA. The sample shows more than 140,000 clones, around 80% of them seen only once. CDR1 and CDR2 (germline): LNHDA, SQIVND (reference sequence). The CDR3 is made up of 16 amino acids. The V end lost 2 bases, the J end lost 0 bases, and 11 bases lay between the germline ends. Sequenced: peripheral blood. The chain couples TRBV19 to TRBJ1-5, with D perhaps matching TRBD1 (5 bases). The receptor was isolated from a woman aged 50 to 65 in a cohort sampled during active or convalescent COVID-19. The DNA of the CDR3 is TGTGCCAGTAGTATAATTTCAGGGTATAGCAATCAGCCCCAGCATTTT. Residues: CASSIISGYSNQPQHF.